Below, 11 T cell receptor beta chains from the same sample are listed, as sequenced in a study of OX40 agonist ivuxolimab in advanced cancers. Some clones are missing from TCRdb's copy, which holds only in-frame ones; the method was immunoSEQ multiplex PCR. The sample holds roughly 89,000 clones; about 86% are singletons and the top ten take 5.5% to 7.5%. The sequencing used CD4+ or CD8+ T cells sorted from blood, collected in a trial of the OX40 agonist ivuxolimab. Receptors originate from an adult with an advanced solid tumor such as melanoma, head and neck, liver or kidney cancer.

The chain links TRBV30 to TRBJ1-5; a possible D gene is TRBD1 (5 bases). The V and J ends lost 2 bases and 3 bases respectively, with 14 bases between them. Germline V gene sequence: CDR1 GTSNPN, CDR2 SVGIG (reference sequence). This CDR3 is 15 amino acids long. The CDR3 is CAWSTGAGNNQPQHF. Written as DNA, the CDR3 is TGTGCCTGGAGTACCGGTGCAGGGAACAATCAGCCCCAGCATTTT.

This chain connects TRBV7-2 to TRBJ2-6; D ambiguous. The CDR3 has 15 residues. The germline V and J ends were trimmed by 3 bases and 1 base, with 7 bases remaining between them. Germline V CDR1 and CDR2: SGHTA, FQGNSA. The CDR3, as DNA: TGTGCCAGCAGCTTCAGTGGTTCTGGGGCCAACGTCCTGACTTTC. Its protein product is CASSFSGSGANVLTF.

This clone was detected only a few times. The chain couples TRBV9 to TRBJ1-1; no reliable D call. Trimming removed 0 bases from V and 1 base from J, with 10 bases in between. Germline assignment: CDR1 SGDLS and CDR2 YYNGEE. The CDR3 is made up of 15 amino acids. The CDR3 nucleotides read TGTGCCAGCAGCGTAGGGCGCGGACGGAACACTGAAGCTTTCTTT. It yields the protein CASSVGRGRNTEAFF.

V gene TRBV5-1 combines with J gene TRBJ2-3; the D gene could be TRBD1 or TRBD2 (7 bases each). CDR1 is SGHRS and CDR2 is YFSETQ in the germline V gene. The V and J ends lost 4 bases and 1 base respectively, with 13 bases between them. This CDR3 contains 15 residues. CDR3 bases: TGCGCCAGCAGCGGAGGGAGGGGGCGCACAGATACGCAGTATTTT. The encoded protein is CASSGGRGRTDTQYF. Looking up the rest from reference TRBV5-1 and TRBJ2-3 gives the full variable domain: KAGVTQTPRYLIKTRGQQVTLSCSPISGHRSVSWYQQTPGQGLQFLFEYFSETQRNKGNFPGRFSGRQFSNSRSEMNVSTLELGDSALYLCASSGGRGRTDTQYFGPGTRLTVL.

The rearrangement joins TRBV6-5 to TRBJ2-1, with D perhaps TRBD1 (6 bases). This CDR3 has 16 amino acids. V was clipped by 2 bases and J by 7 bases, with 18 bases between them. Germline V CDR1 and CDR2: MNHEY, SVGAGI. The CDR3 DNA reads TGTGCCAGCAGTTACAGGCACAGGGCACGAATAAATGAGCAGTTCTTC. Translated: CASSYRHRARINEQFF.

The V and J genes are TRBV19 and TRBJ1-6; TRBD1 aligns across 9 bases. Germline V gives CDR1 LNHDA, CDR2 SQIVND (reference sequence). CDR3 length: 14 residues. V lost 5 bases to trimming and J lost 9 bases; unmatched junction nucleotides: 5. The DNA for the CDR3 is TGTGCCAGTAGTTCGGGACAGGGTACTTCACCCCTCCACTTT. It specifies CASSSGQGTSPLHF.

The chain links TRBV5-1 to TRBJ2-2; D is ambiguous. Germline V gene sequence: CDR1 SGHRS, CDR2 YFSETQ. V was shortened by 2 bases and J by 1 base, with 12 bases between the two germline ends. The CDR3 loop spans 16 amino acids. CDR3 in amino acids: CASSFSLLGNTGELFF. CDR3 in DNA: TGCGCCAGCAGCTTTTCCCTTCTAGGGAACACCGGGGAGCTGTTTTTT.

The chain combines TRBV6-1 with TRBJ2-5; 9 positions agree with TRBD1. V lost 4 bases, J lost 3 bases, and 6 bases stayed unmatched. The germline gives CDR1 MNHNS, CDR2 SASEGT. The CDR3 runs 15 residues. CDR3 protein: CASSGDRGYEETQYF. The DNA of the CDR3 is TGTGCCAGCAGTGGAGACAGGGGGTACGAAGAGACCCAGTACTTC.

This chain links TRBV6-5 with TRBJ1-6; D gene ambiguous. The CDR3 consists of 13 residues. V was cut by 8 bases and J by 10 bases, with 15 bases left in between. Germline V lookup: CDR1 MNHEY, CDR2 SVGAGI. CDR3 coding DNA: TGTGCCAGCCGTGTAAACAACCGGTCACCCCTCCACTTT. Protein sequence: CASRVNNRSPLHF.

CDR3 sequence (DNA): TGTGCCTGGGGGACAGTACATTATGGCTACACCTTC. It is translated as CAWGTVHYGYTF. The chain has TRBV30 and TRBJ1-2, with 7 nucleotides matching TRBD1. CDR3 length equals 12 residues. Per the germline V gene, CDR1 is GTSNPN and CDR2 is SVGIG (reference sequence). V lost 5 bases to trimming and J lost 5 bases; unmatched junction nucleotides: 5.

The chain joins TRBV19 to TRBJ2-5; 10 bases align to TRBD1. This CDR3 is built from 15 residues. Per germline, CDR1 LNHDA and CDR2 SQIVND (reference sequence). Trimming cost V 5 bases and J 2 bases; bases outside gene matches: 5. The CDR3 region is CASSRPGQGQETQYF. For the CDR3, the DNA is TGTGCCAGTAGTCGCCCGGGACAGGGGCAAGAGACCCAGTACTTC.